This T cell receptor (beta chain) appears in the sequencing data of a study of T-cell reconstitution after alpha-beta-depleted transplantation in children. The table lists this clonotype with many counts. The CDR3 loop spans 15 amino acids. Germline lookup yields CDR1 SGHVS and CDR2 FQNEAQ. Between the trimmed V and J ends, which lost 3 bases and 4 bases, there was a span of 15 bases. The library targeted TCRbeta and was prepared with unique molecular identifiers. TCRdb analysed the PCR reads with MiXCR anew, one entry per CDR3 protein. The repertoire includes over 150,000 distinct CDR3 sequences, more than 12% of them detected once, and less than 15% sits in the top ten.

The receptor was isolated from a human donor who donated a stem cell graft to a child with acute lymphoblastic leukemia. V is TRBV7-8 and J is TRBJ1-1, with D possibly being TRBD1 (5 bases). The input for sequencing was PBMCs from the stem cell graft donor, taken from the stem cell graft. The DNA for the CDR3 is TGTGCCAGCAGCTTTTCCCGGGGGTTTGGCACTGAAGCTTTCTTT. It yields the protein CASSFSRGFGTEAFF.